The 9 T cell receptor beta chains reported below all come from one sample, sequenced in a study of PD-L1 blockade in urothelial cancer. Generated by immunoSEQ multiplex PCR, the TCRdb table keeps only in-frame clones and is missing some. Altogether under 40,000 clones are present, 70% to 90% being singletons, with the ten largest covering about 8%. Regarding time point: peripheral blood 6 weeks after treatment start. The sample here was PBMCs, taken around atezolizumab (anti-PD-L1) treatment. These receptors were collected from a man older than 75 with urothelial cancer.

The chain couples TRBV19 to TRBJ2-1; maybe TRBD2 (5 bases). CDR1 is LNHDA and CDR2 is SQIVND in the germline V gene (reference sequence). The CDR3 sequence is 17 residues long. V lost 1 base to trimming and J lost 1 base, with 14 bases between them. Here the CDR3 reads CASSIGPLGSSYNEQFF. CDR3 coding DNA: TGTGCCAGTAGTATAGGACCCCTAGGGAGTTCCTACAATGAGCAGTTCTTC.

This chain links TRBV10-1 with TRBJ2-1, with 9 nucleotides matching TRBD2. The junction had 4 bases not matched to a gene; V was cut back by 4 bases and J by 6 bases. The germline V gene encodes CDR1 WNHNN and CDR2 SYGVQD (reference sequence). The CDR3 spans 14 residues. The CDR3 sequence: CASSASGKANEQFF. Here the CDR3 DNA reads TGCGCCAGCAGTGCTAGCGGGAAGGCCAATGAGCAGTTCTTC.

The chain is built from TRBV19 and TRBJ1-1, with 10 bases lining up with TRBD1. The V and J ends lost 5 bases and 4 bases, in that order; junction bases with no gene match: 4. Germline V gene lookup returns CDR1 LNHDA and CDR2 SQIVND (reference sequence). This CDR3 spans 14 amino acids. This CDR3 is CASSQRTGGTEAFF. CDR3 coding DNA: TGTGCCAGTAGTCAACGGACAGGGGGCACTGAAGCTTTCTTT.

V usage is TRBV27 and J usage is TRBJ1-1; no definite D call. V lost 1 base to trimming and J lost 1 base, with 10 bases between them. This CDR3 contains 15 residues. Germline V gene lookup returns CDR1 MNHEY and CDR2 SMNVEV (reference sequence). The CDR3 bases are TGTGCCAGCAGTTTATTTGGCCAGGCGAACACTGAAGCTTTCTTT. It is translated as CASSLFGQANTEAFF.

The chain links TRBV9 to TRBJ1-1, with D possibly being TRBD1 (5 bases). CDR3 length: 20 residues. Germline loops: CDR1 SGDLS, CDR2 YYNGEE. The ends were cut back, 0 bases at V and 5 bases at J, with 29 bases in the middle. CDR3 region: CASSVGLQRLSPGKRTEAFF. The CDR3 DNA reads TGTGCCAGCAGCGTAGGTCTACAGAGGTTGTCGCCAGGGAAGCGTACTGAAGCTTTCTTT.

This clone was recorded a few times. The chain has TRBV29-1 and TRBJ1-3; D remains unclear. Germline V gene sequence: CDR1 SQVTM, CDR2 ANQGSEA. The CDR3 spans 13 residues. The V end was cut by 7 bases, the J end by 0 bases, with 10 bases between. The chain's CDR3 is CSADGVSGNTIYF. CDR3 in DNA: TGCAGCGCCGACGGGGTCTCTGGAAACACCATATATTTT.

In DNA form, the CDR3 reads TGTGCCAGCAGCTTATCGAACGGGATAGCCTACGAGCAGTACTTC. It encodes CASSLSNGIAYEQYF. The chain couples TRBV7-7 to TRBJ2-7, with D possibly matching TRBD2 (5 bases). This CDR3 region has 15 residues. Germline values: CDR1 SSHAT, CDR2 FNYEAQ (reference sequence). Trimming shortened V by 2 bases and J by 2 bases, and 13 bases separated the two germline ends.

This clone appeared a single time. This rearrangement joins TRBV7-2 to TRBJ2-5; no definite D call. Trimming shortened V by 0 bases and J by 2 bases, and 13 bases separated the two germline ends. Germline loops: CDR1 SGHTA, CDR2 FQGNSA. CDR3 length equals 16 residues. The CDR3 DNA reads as TGTGCCAGCAGCTTAGCTACGGGTTGGAGTCAAGAGACCCAGTACTTC. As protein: CASSLATGWSQETQYF.

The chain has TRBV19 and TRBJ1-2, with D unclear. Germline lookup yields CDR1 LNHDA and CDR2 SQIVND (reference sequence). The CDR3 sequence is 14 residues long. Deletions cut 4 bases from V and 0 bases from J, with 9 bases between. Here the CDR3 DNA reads TGTGCCAGTAGTACGACTACCGCTAACTATGGCTACACCTTC. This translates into CASSTTTANYGYTF. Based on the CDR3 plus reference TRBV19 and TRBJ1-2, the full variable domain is DGGITQSPKYLFRKEGQNVTLSCEQNLNHDAMYWYRQDPGQGLRLIYYSQIVNDFQKGDIAEGYSVSREKKESFPLTVTSAQKNPTAFYLCASSTTTANYGYTFGSGTRLTVV.